This T cell receptor beta chain was captured in a study of cytomegalovirus exposure and HLA in healthy donors. Germline loops: CDR1 MNHEY, CDR2 SMNVEV (reference sequence). V lost 0 bases and J lost 4, with 10 bases in between. The CDR3 runs to 15 residues. In the PCR, 60 Vbeta and 13 Jbeta primers were used. Using immunoSEQ multiplex PCR, the repertoire was profiled, and TCRdb retains in-frame clones only, with some absent. The table shows 150,000 to 200,000 clones, with roughly 88% occurring only once. Sequenced sample: PBMCs. This chain uses TRBV27 with TRBJ2-1, with D possibly TRBD1 on 7 matching bases. The receptor was isolated from a man aged 50 to 60 in good health and CMV-seropositive. The CDR3 DNA follows: TGTGCCAGCAGTTTATCTGCAGGGGGGTACAATGAGCAGTTCTTC. Translating gives CASSLSAGGYNEQFF.